This is a list of T cell receptor beta chains from one sample in a study of blood T cell repertoires in COVID-19. TCRdb's table, derived via immunoSEQ multiplex PCR, lists solely in-frame clones and lacks some. The sample carries some 25,000 clones, 85% to 90% recorded once. Sequenced sample: peripheral blood. The receptors shown here come from a human donor in a cohort sampled during active COVID-19. Both conserved end residues are part of each CDR3. Each record gives: clone size, J gene, V gene, D gene, CDR3 protein, CDR3 DNA. D genes are given only for firm matches. Clone size, where shown, is once, few, many, or a class for clones that have expanded.

. TRBJ1-6 TRBV6-4 . CASSDSSSSNSPLHF TGTGCCAGCAGTGACTCGAGTAGTTCTAATTCACCCCTCCACTTT
. TRBJ2-2 TRBV29-1 TRBD1 CSVKTGGHTGELFF TGCAGCGTGAAGACAGGGGGCCACACCGGGGAGCTGTTTTTT
. TRBJ1-2 TRBV4-1 . CASSGVAGRGYTF TGCGCCAGCAGCGGAGTAGCAGGGCGTGGCTACACCTTC
. TRBJ2-1 TRBV27 . CASSFRGAGGGYNEQFF TGTGCCAGCAGTTTCAGGGGGGCTGGCGGGGGGTACAATGAGCAGTTCTTC
. TRBJ2-7 TRBV6-4 TRBD2 CASSDWGGGGEQYF TGTGCCAGCAGTGACTGGGGCGGGGGAGGCGAGCAGTACTTC
. TRBJ1-2 TRBV27 . CASILMVRAGNYGYTF TGTGCCAGCATCCTGATGGTCAGGGCTGGGAACTATGGCTACACCTTC
. TRBJ2-3 TRBV6-5 . CASSYSEGVADTQYF TGTGCCAGCAGTTACTCCGAGGGGGTCGCAGATACGCAGTATTTT
. TRBJ2-7 TRBV5-4 . CASSFNRGGNEQYF TGTGCCAGCAGCTTTAACAGGGGGGGGAACGAGCAGTACTTC
. TRBJ1-6 TRBV27 . CASSFRTDSLNSPLHF TGTGCCAGCAGTTTCCGAACGGACAGCCTTAATTCACCCCTCCACTTT
. TRBJ1-2 TRBV7-6 . CASSTMGGGNYGYTF TGTGCCAGCAGCACCATGGGGGGAGGAAACTATGGCTACACCTTC
. TRBJ1-1 TRBV6-5 . CASSYSKLAEAFF TGTGCCAGCAGTTACTCGAAGCTCGCTGAAGCTTTCTTT
. TRBJ2-3 TRBV29-1 . CSAGTTLAVADTQYF TGCAGCGCGGGAACCACTTTAGCAGTTGCAGATACGCAGTATTTT
. TRBJ1-3 TRBV5-1 . CASSLSGAGGNTIYF TGCGCCAGCAGCTTGTCAGGGGCGGGTGGAAACACCATATATTTT
. TRBJ2-2 TRBV27 . CASSRTDNTGELFF TGTGCCAGCAGTCGGACAGATAACACCGGGGAGCTGTTTTTT
. TRBJ1-2 TRBV5-6 . CASSQRPTGSYGYTF TGTGCCAGCAGCCAGCGGCCGACAGGCTCCTATGGCTACACCTTC
. TRBJ2-3 TRBV6-5 TRBD1 CASRDGQGRPDTQYF TGTGCCAGCAGAGACGGACAGGGAAGACCAGATACGCAGTATTTT
. TRBJ2-3 TRBV2 . CASSPPFTDTQYF TGTGCCAGCAGTCCCCCTTTCACAGATACGCAGTATTTT
. TRBJ1-2 TRBV19 . CASVRTAGYGYTF TGTGCCAGCGTTAGGACAGCGGGGTATGGCTACACCTTC
. TRBJ2-4 TRBV12-5 . CASGLAGVAKNIQYF TGTGCTAGTGGTTTGGCGGGAGTGGCCAAAAACATTCAGTACTTC
. TRBJ2-1 TRBV19 . CASRNEVSHNEQFF TGTGCCAGTAGGAATGAGGTGTCCCACAATGAGCAGTTCTTC
. TRBJ2-3 TRBV11-2 . CASSDFREPSSTDTQYF TGTGCCAGCAGCGATTTCCGGGAACCGAGTAGCACAGATACGCAGTATTTT
. TRBJ2-3 TRBV10-3 . CAISESWAGDTQYF TGTGCCATCAGTGAGTCGTGGGCCGGAGATACGCAGTATTTT
. TRBJ1-2 TRBV5-6 TRBD1 CASSRGQGDYGYTF TGTGCCAGCAGCCGGGGACAGGGGGACTATGGCTACACCTTC
. TRBJ2-2 TRBV2 TRBD2 CASSVASGTGELFF TGTGCCAGCAGTGTGGCTAGCGGTACCGGGGAGCTGTTTTTT
. TRBJ1-3 TRBV11-3 TRBD1 CASSLRTGAGNTIYF TGTGCCAGCAGCTTGCGGACAGGGGCTGGAAACACCATATATTTT
. TRBJ2-5 TRBV6-2/TRBV6-3 . CASSSPQETQYF TGTGCCAGCAGCTCTCCCCAAGAGACCCAGTACTTC
. TRBJ1-4 TRBV14 TRBD1 CASSAGQRKLFF TGTGCCAGCAGCGCGGGACAGAGAAAACTGTTTTTT
once TRBJ1-1 TRBV3-1/TRBV3-2 . CASSQEYRVTEAFF TGTGCCAGCAGCCAAGAGTACAGGGTCACTGAAGCTTTCTTT
. TRBJ2-4 TRBV28 TRBD2 CASSLIGSGGQYF TGTGCCAGCAGTTTAATAGGTAGCGGGGGCCAGTACTTC
. TRBJ2-3 TRBV7-2 TRBD2 CASSPLSSGGGTDTQYF TGTGCCAGCAGCCCCTTATCCAGCGGGGGTGGCACAGATACGCAGTATTTT
. TRBJ2-2 TRBV11-3 . CASSHPVEENTGELFF TGTGCCAGCAGCCACCCGGTGGAGGAGAACACCGGGGAGCTGTTTTTT
. TRBJ2-5 TRBV5-1 TRBD2 CASRTSGGLETQYF TGCGCCAGCAGGACTAGCGGGGGTTTGGAGACCCAGTACTTC
. TRBJ1-6 TRBV4-3 . CASSQDQVLESPLHF TGCGCCAGCAGCCAAGATCAGGTCTTAGAATCACCCCTCCACTTT
. TRBJ2-7 TRBV5-4 TRBD1 CASSSGQGIFYEQYF TGTGCCAGCAGCTCAGGACAGGGTATCTTCTACGAGCAGTACTTC
. TRBJ2-6 TRBV2 TRBD2 CASVGTSGRTSGANVLTF TGTGCCAGCGTTGGGACTAGCGGGCGAACCTCTGGGGCCAACGTCCTGACTTTC
. TRBJ2-2 TRBV7-2 TRBD2 CASSLRGSRPNTGELFF TGTGCCAGCAGCTTACGCGGGAGCCGACCCAACACCGGGGAGCTGTTTTTT
few TRBJ2-7 TRBV6-2/TRBV6-3 . CASSSFLGASYEQYF TGTGCCAGCAGTTCCTTTCTGGGGGCTTCGTACGAGCAGTACTTC
. TRBJ1-5 TRBV27 . CASSLGGSGQPQHF TGTGCCAGCAGTTTAGGCGGATCCGGGCAGCCCCAGCATTTT
. TRBJ1-3 TRBV27 . CASSLRGSGNTIYF TGTGCCAGCAGCCTTAGGGGCTCTGGAAACACCATATATTTT
. TRBJ2-2 TRBV7-8 TRBD1 CASSSGQGAGTGELFF TGTGCCAGCAGCTCCGGACAGGGGGCTGGCACCGGGGAGCTGTTTTTT
. TRBJ1-2 TRBV10-3 . CAITPEVAYGYTF TGTGCCATCACTCCGGAGGTAGCCTATGGCTACACCTTC
. TRBJ2-5 TRBV6-2/TRBV6-3 . CASSYLEGQAGEETQYF TGTGCCAGCAGTTACTTGGAGGGACAGGCGGGAGAAGAGACCCAGTACTTC
. TRBJ2-2 TRBV12-5 . CASGLFQAGPGELFF TGTGCTAGTGGTTTGTTCCAAGCGGGCCCCGGGGAGCTGTTTTTT
. TRBJ2-1 TRBV28 TRBD2 CASRESGSSYNEQFF TGTGCCAGCAGGGAAAGCGGGAGCTCCTACAATGAGCAGTTCTTC
. TRBJ2-2 TRBV5-1 . CASSSQGRSPGELFF TGCGCCAGCAGCTCCCAGGGTCGATCCCCCGGGGAGCTGTTTTTT
. TRBJ2-7 TRBV5-6 . CASSHPRQSSSYEQYF TGTGCCAGCAGCCACCCTCGACAGTCTAGCTCCTACGAGCAGTACTTC
. TRBJ2-5 TRBV6-5 . CASSYSPGETQYF TGTGCCAGCAGTTACTCCCCGGGAGAGACCCAGTACTTC